This T cell receptor (beta chain) was identified in a study of persistence of HIV-infected CD4 T cells. As concerns this clone: Its antigen remains unknown.

The CDR3 spans 13 residues. Germline V gives CDR1 LNHDA, CDR2 SQIVND (reference sequence). Trimming pared 3 bases from V and 4 bases from J, leaving 9 bases between. Overlapping HIV-1 Gag 15-mer peptides at approximately 1 ug per peptide per mL were used. Responding CD4+ T cells were sorted by upregulation of both CD40 ligand and CD69. The immunoSEQ assay was version 4, run in survey mode. Assay used: immunoSEQ multiplex PCR; TCRdb lists only in-frame clones, some missing. The table has over 15,000 clones, 55% to 65% seen once; the top ten hold less than 2.5%. V usage is TRBV19 and J usage is TRBJ1-2; no clear D. The sequencing used CD4+ T cells sorted from PBMCs after roughly 18-hour stimulation, collected from a patient who received antiretroviral therapy. The origin of this receptor is an adult woman with HIV who was CMV-seropositive. This chain's CDR3 is CASSIQNTYGYTF. The CDR3 DNA reads TGTGCCAGTAGTATTCAGAATACCTATGGCTACACCTTC.